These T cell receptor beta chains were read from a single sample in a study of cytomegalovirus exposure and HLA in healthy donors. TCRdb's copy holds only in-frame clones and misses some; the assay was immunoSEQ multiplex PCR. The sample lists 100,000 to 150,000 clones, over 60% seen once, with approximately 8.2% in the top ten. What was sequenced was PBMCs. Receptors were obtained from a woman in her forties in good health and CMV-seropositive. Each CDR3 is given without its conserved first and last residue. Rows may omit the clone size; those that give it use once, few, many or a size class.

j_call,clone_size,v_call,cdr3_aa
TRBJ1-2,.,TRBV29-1,SVSRDRGYGYT
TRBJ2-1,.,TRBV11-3,ASSLDPRDNEQF
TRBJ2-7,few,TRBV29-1,SVEGDTYEQY
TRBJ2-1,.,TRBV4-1,ASSQVADIYNEQF
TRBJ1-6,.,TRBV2,ASSQTTGGWSPLH
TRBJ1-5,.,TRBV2,ASGRTLLDQPQH
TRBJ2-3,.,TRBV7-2,ASSWTSTTDTQY
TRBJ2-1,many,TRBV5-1,ASSSAGGDIGYNEQF
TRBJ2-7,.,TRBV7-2,ASSFPGSGEQY
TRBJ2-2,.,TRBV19,ASSAARDTGELF
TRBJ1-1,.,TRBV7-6,ASSKDRAGTEAF
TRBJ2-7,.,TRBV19,ASSISGQGGYEQY
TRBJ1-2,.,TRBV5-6,ASSLALGQGAGYGYT
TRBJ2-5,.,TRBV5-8,ASSTERSPPQY
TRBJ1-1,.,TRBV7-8,ASSFSPTVNTEAF
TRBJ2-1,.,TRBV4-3,ASSQEGYGAPSYNEQF
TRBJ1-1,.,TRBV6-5,ASSSGGSDTEAF
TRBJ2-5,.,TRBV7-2,ASSSPGLAPVH
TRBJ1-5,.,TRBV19,ASSIKGNQPQH
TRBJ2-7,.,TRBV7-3,ASSLSSGHYEQY
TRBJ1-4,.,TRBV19,ASSMTATNEKLF
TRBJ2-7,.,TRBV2,ASSEGGYEQY
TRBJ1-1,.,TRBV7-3,ASSPLGIGVGFQDTEAF
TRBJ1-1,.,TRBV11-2,ASSSSDRVNTEAF
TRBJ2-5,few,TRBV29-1,SVEVGTEETQY
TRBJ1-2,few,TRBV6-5,ASSGADEIYGYT
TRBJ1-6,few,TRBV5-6,ASSPTGFSPLH
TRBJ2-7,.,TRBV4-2,ASSPRENSYEQY
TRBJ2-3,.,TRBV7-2,ASSFQTSGGAWDTQY
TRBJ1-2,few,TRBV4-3,ASSIDRGSYGYT
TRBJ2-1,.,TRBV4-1,ASSQDRDNNEQF
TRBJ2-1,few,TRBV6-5,ASEGTGGNEQF
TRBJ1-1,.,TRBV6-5,ASSFVMNTEAF
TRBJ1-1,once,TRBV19,ASSKTGGGNTEAF
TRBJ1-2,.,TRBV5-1,ASSPGTAAAYGYT
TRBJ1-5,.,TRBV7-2,ASSSRAWEGNQPQH
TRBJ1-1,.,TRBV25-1,ASRDTGNTEAF
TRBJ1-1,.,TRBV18,ASSPGAGDTEAF
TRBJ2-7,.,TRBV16,ASSQFWGYEGDYEQY
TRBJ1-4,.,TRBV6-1,ASSATGGRGEKLF
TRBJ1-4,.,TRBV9,ASSADRWGEKLF
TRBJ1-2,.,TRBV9,ASSPRQGRTYT
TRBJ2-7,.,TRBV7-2,ASSLAGVEQY
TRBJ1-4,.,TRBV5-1,ASSSEEKLF
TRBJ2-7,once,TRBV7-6,ASSPQGPSGVYEQY
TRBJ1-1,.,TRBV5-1,ASSLLQGNTEAF
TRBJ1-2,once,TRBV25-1,ASSADGGYGYT
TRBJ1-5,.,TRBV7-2,ASSLNRGPQH
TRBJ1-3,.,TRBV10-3,AIMKGRAANSGNTIY
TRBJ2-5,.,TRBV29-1,SVEGLIQETQY
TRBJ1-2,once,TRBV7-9,ASSLVFRDGYT